One and the same sample provided the 18 T cell receptor beta chains below, sequenced in a study of blood T cell repertoires in COVID-19. Using immunoSEQ multiplex PCR, the repertoire was profiled, and TCRdb retains in-frame clones only, with some absent. The sample yields 30,000 to 40,000 clones, about 83% seen once. Sequencing input: peripheral blood. The receptors come from a middle-aged man with acute or convalescent COVID-19.

The chain employs TRBV18 and TRBJ2-2, with D possibly matching TRBD1 (6 bases). V was trimmed by 3 bases and J by 0 bases, leaving 8 bases between them. The CDR3 sequence is 15 residues long. Germline CDR1 and CDR2: KGHSH and LQKENI. This CDR3 is CASSPRGPNTGELFF. The CDR3 region has the DNA TGTGCCAGCTCACCCAGGGGCCCGAACACCGGGGAGCTGTTTTTT.

The chain recombines TRBV10-2 with TRBJ1-6; 7 nucleotides line up with TRBD1. Trimming removed 8 bases from V and 7 bases from J; junction bases left unmatched: 11. Germline V gene data show CDR1 as WSHSY and CDR2 as SAAADI. The CDR3 covers 15 residues. The CDR3 coding sequence is TGCGCCAGCTTATCAAGGGGGCTGGACAATTCACCCCTCCACTTT. As protein: CASLSRGLDNSPLHF.

A few counts support this clone. Other DNA sequences in this sample translate to the same CDR3. The chain combines TRBV7-9 with TRBJ2-2, with D possibly being TRBD2 (6 bases). The CDR3 is made up of 16 amino acids. V dropped 2 bases and J dropped 1 base, with 11 bases sitting between them. Germline values: CDR1 SEHNR, CDR2 FQNEAQ (reference sequence). The CDR3 sequence is CASSLSLGGNTGELFF. CDR3 coding DNA: TGTGCCAGCAGCTTATCCTTGGGGGGGAACACCGGGGAGCTGTTTTTT.

CDR3 in amino acids: CASRQGLDSYEQYF. Here the CDR3 DNA reads TGTGCCAGCAGACAGGGATTGGACTCGTACGAGCAGTACTTC. The gene calls are TRBV2 and TRBJ2-7, with D possibly being TRBD1 (6 bases). V shed 6 bases and J shed 4 bases, with 16 bases lying between them. Germline V gene sequence: CDR1 SNHLY, CDR2 FYNNEI. This CDR3 has 14 amino acids.

The gene calls are TRBV16 and TRBJ2-3; 12 bases map to TRBD2. Germline CDR1 and CDR2: KGHSY and FQNENV. The V segment lost 0 bases and the J segment 4 bases; nucleotides outside the gene matches: 14. CDR3 length: 20 amino acids. For the CDR3, the DNA is TGTGCCAGCAGCCAATCGAGGGGGACTAGCGGGCCCTCAAGGGCAGATACGCAGTATTTT. Translating it yields CASSQSRGTSGPSRADTQYF. The variable domain in full, with the rest retrieved from reference TRBV16 and TRBJ2-3, is GEEVAQTPKHLVRGEGQKAKLYCAPIKGHSYVFWYQQVLKNEFKFLISFQNENVFDETGMPKERFSAKCLPNSPCSLEIQATKLEDSAVYFCASSQSRGTSGPSRADTQYFGPGTRLTVL.

The chain carries TRBV19 and TRBJ1-2; D might be TRBD1 (6 bases). The CDR3 runs 13 residues. Trimming pared 7 bases from V and 0 bases from J, leaving 9 bases between. Germline V CDR1 and CDR2: LNHDA, SQIVND (reference sequence). In DNA form, the CDR3 reads TGTGCCAGTATGGACAGCCCTAACTATGGCTACACCTTC. Translation: CASMDSPNYGYTF.

The chain combines TRBV27 with TRBJ2-3; TRBD1 aligns across 7 bases. V trimming: 6 bases; J trimming: 0 bases; junction bases outside the gene matches: 6. The CDR3 sequence is 15 residues long. The germline CDR1 and CDR2 sequences are MNHEY and SMNVEV (reference sequence). CDR3 loop: CASSRDSASTDTQYF. In DNA, the CDR3 is TGTGCCAGCAGCCGGGACAGCGCTAGCACAGATACGCAGTATTTT.

CDR3 nucleotide sequence: TGTGCCAGCAGCTTGCGACAGGGGAATGAAAAACTGTTTTTT. Translating it yields CASSLRQGNEKLFF. V gene TRBV5-6 combines with J gene TRBJ1-4, with 8 bases lining up with TRBD1. CDR1 SGHDT and CDR2 YYEEEE come from the germline V gene. Trimming took 1 base from V and 5 from J; bases not matched to a gene: 1. The CDR3 runs 14 residues.

The chain recombines TRBV18 with TRBJ2-3; tentatively, D is TRBD1 (6 bases). The CDR3 sequence is 14 residues long. The germline V gene encodes CDR1 KGHSH and CDR2 LQKENI. The V and J ends lost 0 bases and 3 bases respectively, with 7 bases between them. In DNA, the CDR3 is TGTGCCAGCTCACCACCCGACAGGACAGATACGCAGTATTTT. Amino acid sequence: CASSPPDRTDTQYF.

The chain joins TRBV24-1 to TRBJ1-2; tentative D call: TRBD1 (6 bases). V lost 3 bases and J lost 7, with 14 bases in between. CDR3 length: 14 residues. Germline-derived CDR1 and CDR2 are KGHDR and SFDVKD. This CDR3 reads CATSDPRGGPGYTF. DNA of the CDR3: TGTGCCACCAGTGATCCACGCGGGGGGCCTGGCTACACCTTC.

V usage is TRBV27 and J usage is TRBJ1-1, with a possible D match to TRBD1 (5 bases). Trimming shortened V by 2 bases and J by 6 bases, and 13 bases separated the two germline ends. The germline V gene has CDR1 MNHEY and CDR2 SMNVEV (reference sequence). The CDR3 spans 14 residues. The CDR3 spells CASSLNGQGAEAFF. The CDR3 bases are TGTGCCAGCAGTTTAAATGGGCAGGGCGCTGAAGCTTTCTTT.

V usage is TRBV13 and J usage is TRBJ2-1, with a tentative D call TRBD2 (6 bases). Trimming took 9 bases from V and 2 from J, leaving 14 bases between them. This CDR3 has 14 residues. The germline gives CDR1 PRHDT, CDR2 FYEKMQ (reference sequence). CDR3 residues: CASGTQITYNEQFF. The CDR3 DNA reads TGTGCCAGTGGGACTCAGATAACCTACAATGAGCAGTTCTTC.

This chain uses TRBV2 with TRBJ1-5; TRBD1 agrees at 8 bases. Germline V gene sequence: CDR1 SNHLY, CDR2 FYNNEI. Germline trimming cut 6 bases from V and 6 bases from J; bases unmatched to any gene: 7. The CDR3 has 14 amino acids. CDR3 coding DNA: TGTGCCAGCAGAACAGGGGGATCAAGTCAGCCCCAGCATTTT. It translates to CASRTGGSSQPQHF. Filled out from reference TRBV2 and TRBJ1-5, the complete variable domain reads EPEVTQTPSHQVTQMGQEVILRCVPISNHLYFYWYRQILGQKVEFLVSFYNNEISEKSEIFDDQFSVERPDGSNFTLKIRSTKLEDSAMYFCASRTGGSSQPQHFGDGTRLSIL.

This rearrangement joins TRBV5-5 to TRBJ1-2; 7 bases align to TRBD1. The CDR3 length is 15 residues. Germline V gene sequence: CDR1 SGHKS, CDR2 YYEKEE (reference sequence). Germline trimming cut 2 bases from V and 7 bases from J; bases unmatched to any gene: 11. The CDR3 protein is CASSLAGAGQFGYTF. The CDR3 DNA reads TGTGCCAGCAGCTTAGCCGGGGCGGGACAGTTTGGCTACACCTTC.

The chain joins TRBV21-1 to TRBJ1-5. TRBV21-1 counts as a pseudogene. This CDR3 has 14 residues. The CDR3, as DNA: TGTGCCAGCAGCAATCGGGGTGGCAATCAGCCCCAGCATTTT. Its protein is CASSNRGGNQPQHF.

The chain carries TRBV4-1 and TRBJ2-3, with unresolved D. The CDR3 runs to 14 residues. Between the trimmed V and J ends, which lost 1 base and 0 bases, there was a span of 5 bases. Germline CDR1 is MGHRA and CDR2 is YSYEKL. CDR3 loop: CASSQAGSTDTQYF. In DNA, the CDR3 is TGCGCCAGCAGCCAAGCCGGGAGCACAGATACGCAGTATTTT.

This clone was detected once. This chain joins TRBV15 and TRBJ1-4; D may be TRBD1 (5 bases). CDR1 and CDR2 from the germline V gene are LNHNV and YYDKDF (reference sequence). This CDR3 is built from 16 residues. V was clipped by 0 bases and J by 5 bases, with 13 bases between them. The CDR3 reads CATSRDGGWGNEKLFF. The CDR3, as DNA: TGTGCCACCAGCAGAGATGGGGGGTGGGGAAATGAAAAACTGTTTTTT. The whole variable domain, filled in from reference TRBV15 and TRBJ1-4, reads DAMVIQNPRYQVTQFGKPVTLSCSQTLNHNVMYWYQQKSSQAPKLLFHYYDKDFNNEADTPDNFQSRRPNTSFCFLDIRSPGLGDTAMYLCATSRDGGWGNEKLFFGSGTQLSVL.

This chain joins TRBV6-5 and TRBJ2-5; 11 bases map to TRBD2. V shed 4 bases and J 5 bases; nucleotides not matched to a gene: 3. Germline V gene lookup returns CDR1 MNHEY and CDR2 SVGAGI. CDR3 length: 14 amino acids. The CDR3 DNA is TGTGCCAGCAGTTTTAGCGGGAGGGTTGAGACCCAGTACTTC. As protein: CASSFSGRVETQYF.